The entry below describes one T cell receptor (beta chain). Its antigen is not yet known. No much larger clonotype is one base removed from it; base qualities were not supplied. A case-control design nested within a healthcare worker cohort in London, UK, was used, with weekly nasopharyngeal swab PCR tests and blood sampling performed. Healthcare workers were recruited between 23 and 31 March 2020, during the week of the UK lockdown, and were followed weekly for up to about 15 weeks. The sample is drawn from a study of early T cells in non-severe SARS-CoV-2 infection (dated by TCRdb to about 2021). Background for the entire study: Because TCR sequencing was done on bulk RNA from unsorted whole blood, the alpha and beta chains could not be paired. The investigation overall reported the following: VDJdb matching was skewed toward anti-spike CD8 responses, so virus-specific expansions were likely underestimated and private and CD4 specificities were missed.

Libraries came from 5' RACE. Instrument on record: NextSeq 500. Unique molecular identifiers were attached to individual cDNA molecules in the TCR library protocol so that sequencing error and PCR bias could be corrected. Both TCR alpha and beta chains were sequenced, and tight co-correlation was observed between alpha and beta sequence abundances in each sample. The source study handled its data this way. V gene, J gene and CDR3 annotation of TCR sequences was performed with Decombinator V4. TCRs were defined as expanded if a significant change between any two time points was detected under a Poisson model with p below 0.0001. TCR abundances were normalised to the total number of TCRs sequenced in each sample and reported as counts per million. TRAV1-2 paired with TRAJ12, TRAJ20 or TRAJ33 defined MAIT TCRs, while TRAV10 paired with TRAJ18 defined iNKT TCRs. VDJdb, accessed on 1 November 2021, was searched for TCRs annotated for CMV, EBV and SARS-CoV-2, and TCRs annotated for more than one antigen were excluded. TCRdb took the public reads, trimmed them with fastp at Q25, ran MiXCR for clone calling and kept in-frame beta chains. Each CDR3 protein gets just one entry, which takes the most common genes and DNA from the rows behind it. The V and J calls come from TCRdb's annotation, not from the publication. The table for this sample lists more than 80,000 distinct CDR3 sequences; 8% to 13% of them were counted only once. The leading ten clones occupy roughly 4.9% of the sample.

The germline V gene gives CDR1 as MDHEN and CDR2 as SYDVKM. V is pared back by 7 bases and J by 4 bases, with 17 bases lying between the germline termini. From cysteine to phenylalanine, the CDR3 is 15 amino acids long. The read is trimmed to its CDR3 DNA, 45 bases read in frame from base 1. Sequenced material: whole blood. This receptor was identified in an adult who was a healthcare worker with PCR-confirmed SARS-CoV-2 infection or an uninfected control (not recorded which). The chain is assembled from TRBV28 and TRBJ2-1; a tentative D match to TRBD2 spans 6 bases. The sequenced DNA is TGTGCCAGCACTCGCGGGGCGGTGGCGTACAATGAGCAGTTCTTC. It translates to CASTRGAVAYNEQFF.